The TCR beta chain under discussion was sequenced for a study of somatic mutations in cytotoxic T cells in rheumatoid arthritis. Broader study findings: Of under 85 patients, roughly 8 had a largest CD8+ clone that exceeded 20% of CD8+ cells. Statistically, CD8+ T-cell clonality was not significantly distinct between individuals with rheumatoid arthritis and age-matched healthy controls.

Using positive magnetic bead selection on an AutoMACS, CD4+ and CD8+ cells were isolated, after which their purity was checked by flow cytometry. The method was immunoSEQ multiplex PCR; TCRdb's version includes in-frame clones alone and lacks a portion of them. Of about 20,000 clones in the sample, just over 85% were seen once. V dropped 5 bases and J dropped 8; count of bases not matched to a gene: 11. Per germline, CDR1 LGHNA and CDR2 YSLEER. The CDR3 is made up of 14 amino acids. On this clone: Its antigen is as yet unknown.

The clonotype was recovered from a woman between 50 and 59 years old in good health. The specimen was CD8+ T cells sorted from blood. The chain recombines TRBV4-3 with TRBJ1-2, with TRBD1 identical over 7 bases. The CDR3 nucleotides are TGCGCCAGCAGCGCCGGCACAGGGGTTGGGGGCTACACCTTC. This sequence encodes CASSAGTGVGGYTF.